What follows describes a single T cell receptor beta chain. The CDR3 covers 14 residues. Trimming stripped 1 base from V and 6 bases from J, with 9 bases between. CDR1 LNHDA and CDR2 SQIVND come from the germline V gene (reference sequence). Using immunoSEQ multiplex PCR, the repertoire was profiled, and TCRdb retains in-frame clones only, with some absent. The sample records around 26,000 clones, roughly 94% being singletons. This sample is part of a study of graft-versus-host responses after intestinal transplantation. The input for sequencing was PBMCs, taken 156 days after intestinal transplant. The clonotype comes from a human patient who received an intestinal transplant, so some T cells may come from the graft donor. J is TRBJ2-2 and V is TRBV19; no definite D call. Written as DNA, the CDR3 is TGTGCCAGTAGTATAGGACGGATGGCCGGGGAGCTGTTTTTT. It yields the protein CASSIGRMAGELFF.